What follows describes a single T cell receptor beta chain. Its cognate antigen has yet to be identified. Base qualities are not provided; no much larger clone lies one nucleotide away. Germline trimming amounts to 1 base on V and 1 base on J, with 5 as the count of junction bases outside the gene matches. CDR1 DFQATT and CDR2 SNEGSKA are derived from the germline V gene (reference sequence). The CDR3 spans 15 residues, from the cysteine through the phenylalanine. Here the CDR3 DNA is all that survives: 45 bases in frame from base 1. For repertoire sequencing, the TCR beta CDR3 regions were amplified from RNA transcripts. A first-round RT-PCR used HTBI primers with the Qiagen OneStep RT-PCR kit, followed by a second-round multiplex PCR, size selection and purification. Libraries were sequenced paired-end with 100 bp reads on an Illumina HiSeq2000. Under the source paper's analysis protocol: SOAPnuke was used for read processing, and reads with adapters, uncalled bases, a mean Phred below 15, or no exact constant-primer or identifier match were discarded. COPE v1.2.5 was used to merge the high-quality paired reads. Unique nucleotide sequences were defined as clonotypes and aligned to IMGT TRB V, D and J references using MiTCR v1.1. Analysis was restricted to V-J combinations with a frequency above 0.0001, which covered 99% to 99.2% of repertoires. A TCR clonal expansion and chaos score per V-J combination was defined as the ratio of F50 clonal expansion to chaos observed in the TCRdist matrix. Welch's t-statistics and random forest were used to reduce features to over ten V-J combinations, which were fed into a naive Bayes classifier. Thyroid-blood repertoire similarity was quantified with the Morisita-Horn index. The public reads were reanalyzed by TCRdb: fastp trimming at Q25, MiXCR alignment, in-frame beta chains only. Every distinct CDR3 protein forms one entry, paired with its most common genes and DNA. TCRdb, not the authors, supplied the V and J calls. The sample contains about 660,000 distinct CDR3 sequences, about two fifths of them found a single time. The ten top clones hold around 3.3% of the sample.

Patients with ophthalmopathy had moderately to severely active disease, with a Clinical Activity Score of 3 or more, a NOSPECS grade of 4 or more, and a disease duration of less than 3 months. Patients were excluded if they had other autoimmune diseases, uncontrolled infections, pregnancy or lactation. Diagnosis was based on clinical symptoms, serum thyroxine, TRAb, thyroid ultrasound and orbital computed tomography. PBMCs were isolated from more than 8 ml of fresh peripheral blood by Ficoll-Paque density gradient centrifugation. Total RNA was extracted using Trizol reagent, and RNA quality was checked on an Agilent 2100 Bioanalyzer. This entry belongs to a study of Graves' ophthalmopathy and Graves' hyperthyroidism (dated by TCRdb to 2017 to 2018). Concerning the study at large: Peripheral blood was collected at initial diagnosis, before any treatment. In about six hyperthyroidism patients, the T-cell repertoire of thyroid tissue was compared with the T-cell repertoire of blood. Once sampling was done, hyperthyroidism patients were given methimazole at a starting dose of 30 mg daily, while ophthalmopathy patients were given high-dose intravenous methylprednisolone. The independent validation cohort included under 20 hyperthyroidism patients plus 17 patients who later progressed from hyperthyroidism to ophthalmopathy. In total, 135 blood samples were TCR-sequenced: 43 ophthalmopathy, some 75 hyperthyroidism and some 17 hyperthyroidism-to-ophthalmopathy patients. To tell Graves' ophthalmopathy apart from Graves' hyperthyroidism, and to predict which patients would progress to ophthalmopathy, the study relied on TCR beta repertoire signatures. A discovery set of 95 to 100 patients (43 ophthalmopathy, about 58 stable hyperthyroidism) was enrolled to explore V-J signatures distinguishing ophthalmopathy from hyperthyroidism.

Summary of the overall study and its limitations: Sample size was not statistically predetermined, and group allocation was not concealed from the investigators. Ophthalmopathy was separated from stable hyperthyroidism by the 13-signature model with about 89% sensitivity and about 83% specificity in cross-validation and with 80%/75% in the test set. Most expanded thyroid clonotypes with frequency above 0.001 were also detected in blood, suggesting blood repertoires may reflect the thyroid immune response. In validation, the model predicted ophthalmopathy progression with 55% to 71% sensitivity and 72.22% specificity; roughly 12 predicted patients were CT-confirmed with GO in a median of around 6 months.

The receptor comes from an adult man with Graves' ophthalmopathy. Sequencing used peripheral blood. The chain is assembled from TRBV20-1 and TRBJ2-7; TRBD1 aligns with 9 central bases. The nucleotide sequence is TGCAGTGCTAGAGTAGGGACAGGGTCGTCCTACGAGCAGTACTTC. It translates as CSARVGTGSSYEQYF.